This passage covers 11 T cell receptor beta chains from one sample sequenced in a study of blood T cell repertoires in COVID-19. Profiled with immunoSEQ multiplex PCR; TCRdb holds only in-frame clones, not every one. The sample lists some 180,000 clones, approximately 88% occurring once. The sample was peripheral blood. Receptor source: a man aged 40-49 years with acute or convalescent COVID-19.

The chain combines TRBV6-5 with TRBJ1-3, with D possibly being TRBD1 (6 bases). CDR3 length: 15 residues. Germline V CDR1 and CDR2: MNHEY, SVGAGI. V lost 4 bases, J lost 5 bases, and 15 bases lay in between. CDR3 sequence (DNA): TGTGCCAGCAGTTCCTACAGGGATCGGAGAAACACCATATATTTT. This encodes CASSSYRDRRNTIYF.

J is TRBJ1-5 and V is TRBV2; 7 bases line up with TRBD1. V trimming: 2 bases; J trimming: 2 bases; junction bases outside the gene matches: 12. CDR1 is SNHLY and CDR2 is FYNNEI in the germline V gene. This CDR3 is 18 amino acids long. In nucleotides, the CDR3 is TGTGCCAGCAGTGAAAGACAGGGTACAAGGTTTGGCAATCAGCCCCAGCATTTT. The encoded protein is CASSERQGTRFGNQPQHF.

The chain combines TRBV12-3 or TRBV12-4 with TRBJ2-5; TRBD1 aligns across 8 bases. CDR3 size: 13 residues. J gave up 5 bases and V 1 base, and 0 bases lay outside the gene matches. The CDR3 DNA is TGTGCCAGCAGTTTAGACAGGGGGGAGACCCAGTACTTC. The encoded protein is CASSLDRGETQYF.

The chain links TRBV4-3 to TRBJ2-3; 10 nucleotides line up with TRBD2. The germline V gene encodes CDR1 LGHNA and CDR2 YSLEER. Trimming removed 2 bases from V and 3 bases from J; junction bases left unmatched: 11. The CDR3 loop spans 18 amino acids. This CDR3 is CASSQNWASGGRTDTQYF. CDR3 nucleotides: TGCGCCAGCAGCCAAAATTGGGCTAGCGGGGGCCGGACAGATACGCAGTATTTT.

The gene calls are TRBV6-5 and TRBJ2-3, with D perhaps TRBD1 (5 bases). In germline, CDR1 is MNHEY, CDR2 SVGAGI. CDR3 length equals 12 residues. V lost 8 bases, J lost 5 bases, and 11 bases lay in between. The CDR3 region has the DNA TGTGCCAGCGGCCCCAGGGTAGATACGCAGTATTTT. Its translation: CASGPRVDTQYF.

This sequence joins TRBV19 and TRBJ1-2, with TRBD1 matching 9 bases. Germline loops: CDR1 LNHDA, CDR2 SQIVND (reference sequence). The trim removed 10 bases at V and 4 bases at J, leaving 4 bases unmatched. CDR3 length equals 12 residues. The CDR3 spells CATTGQGYGYTF. CDR3 DNA sequence: TGTGCCACAACGGGACAGGGCTATGGCTACACCTTC.

The V gene is TRBV7-8, the J gene TRBJ1-2, with D perhaps TRBD1 (5 bases). The germline gives CDR1 SGHVS, CDR2 FQNEAQ. V lost 2 bases to trimming and J lost 6 bases, with 28 bases between them. CDR3 length equals 19 residues. CDR3 protein: CASSLPSSFGQGGADGYTF. The CDR3 DNA reads as TGTGCCAGCAGCTTACCCAGTTCATTCGGGCAGGGTGGGGCGGATGGCTACACCTTC.

The chain uses TRBV4-3 and TRBJ1-4; 9 bases are a match to TRBD1. Losses at the gene ends were 2 bases for V and 11 bases for J; bases not matched to a gene: 9. The CDR3 is 15 residues long. The germline V gene encodes CDR1 LGHNA and CDR2 YSLEER. Here the CDR3 DNA reads TGCGCCAGCAGCCAACAGGGACAGGGCGGTCGGAAACTGTTTTTT. As protein: CASSQQGQGGRKLFF.

The chain uses TRBV6-6 and TRBJ2-7, with TRBD1 matching 8 bases. This CDR3 spans 12 amino acids. The trim removed 8 bases at V and 6 bases at J, leaving 6 bases unmatched. Germline V CDR1 and CDR2: MNHNY, SVGAGI (reference sequence). In DNA, the CDR3 is TGTGCCAGCCTAGGGACAGGTTTCGAGCAGTACTTC. Translation gives CASLGTGFEQYF.

This clone was detected a few times. The chain recombines TRBV4-1 with TRBJ1-5, with D perhaps TRBD1 (5 bases). The CDR3 totals 16 residues. Germline V CDR1 and CDR2: MGHRA, YSYEKL. V was shortened by 0 bases and J by 0 bases, with 9 bases between the two germline ends. This CDR3 is CASSQDPGNSNQPQHF. In DNA form, the CDR3 reads TGCGCCAGCAGCCAAGACCCAGGGAATAGCAATCAGCCCCAGCATTTT.

The chain joins TRBV18 to TRBJ1-1; possible D gene TRBD1, 5 bases. Trimming removed 1 base at V and 3 bases at J, with 12 bases between. The germline gives CDR1 KGHSH, CDR2 LQKENI. This CDR3 is 15 amino acids long. CDR3 in amino acids: CASSPLRLQDTEAFF. CDR3 nucleotide sequence: TGTGCCAGCTCACCACTGCGTCTACAGGACACTGAAGCTTTCTTT.